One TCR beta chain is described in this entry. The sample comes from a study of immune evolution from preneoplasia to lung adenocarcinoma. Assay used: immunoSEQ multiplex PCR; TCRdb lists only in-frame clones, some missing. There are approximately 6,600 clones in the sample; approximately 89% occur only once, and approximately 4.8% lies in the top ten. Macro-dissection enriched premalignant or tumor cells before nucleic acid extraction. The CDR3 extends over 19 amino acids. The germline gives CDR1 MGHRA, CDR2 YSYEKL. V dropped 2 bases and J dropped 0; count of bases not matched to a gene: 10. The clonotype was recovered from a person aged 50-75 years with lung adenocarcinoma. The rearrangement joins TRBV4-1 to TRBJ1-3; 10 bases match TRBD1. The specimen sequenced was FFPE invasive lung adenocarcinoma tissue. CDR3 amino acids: CASSQRDRGGFDSGNTIYF. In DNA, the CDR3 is TGCGCCAGCAGCCAACGGGACAGGGGTGGATTCGACTCTGGAAACACCATATATTTT.